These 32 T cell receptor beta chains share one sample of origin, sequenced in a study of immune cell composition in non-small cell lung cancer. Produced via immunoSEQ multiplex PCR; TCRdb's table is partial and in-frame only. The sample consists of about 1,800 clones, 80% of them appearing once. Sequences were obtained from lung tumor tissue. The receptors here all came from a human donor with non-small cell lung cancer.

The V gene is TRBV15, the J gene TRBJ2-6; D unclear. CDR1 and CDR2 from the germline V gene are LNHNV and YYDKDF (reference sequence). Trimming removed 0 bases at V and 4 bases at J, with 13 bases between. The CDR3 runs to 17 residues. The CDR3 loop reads CATSRDFAGSGANVLTF. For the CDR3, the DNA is TGTGCCACCAGCAGAGATTTTGCAGGATCCGGGGCCAACGTCCTGACTTTC.

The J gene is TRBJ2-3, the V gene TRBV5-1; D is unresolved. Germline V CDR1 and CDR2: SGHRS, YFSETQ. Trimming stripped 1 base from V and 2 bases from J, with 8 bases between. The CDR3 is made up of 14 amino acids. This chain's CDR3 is CASSLTPVTDTQYF. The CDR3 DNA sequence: TGCGCCAGCAGCTTGACTCCCGTCACAGATACGCAGTATTTT.

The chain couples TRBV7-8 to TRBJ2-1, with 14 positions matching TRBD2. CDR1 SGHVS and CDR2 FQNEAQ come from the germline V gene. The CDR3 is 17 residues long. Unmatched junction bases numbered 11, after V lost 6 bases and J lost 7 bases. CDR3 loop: CASSLGDGTSGSNEQFF. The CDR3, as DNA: TGTGCCAGCAGTCTTGGGGACGGGACTAGCGGGAGTAATGAGCAGTTCTTC.

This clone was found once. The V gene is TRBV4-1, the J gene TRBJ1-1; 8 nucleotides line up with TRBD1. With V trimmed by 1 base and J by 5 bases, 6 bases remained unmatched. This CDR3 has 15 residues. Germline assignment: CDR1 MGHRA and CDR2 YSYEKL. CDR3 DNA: TGCGCCAGCAGCCAAGTTCAGGGGGCGAAAACTGAAGCTTTCTTT. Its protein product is CASSQVQGAKTEAFF.

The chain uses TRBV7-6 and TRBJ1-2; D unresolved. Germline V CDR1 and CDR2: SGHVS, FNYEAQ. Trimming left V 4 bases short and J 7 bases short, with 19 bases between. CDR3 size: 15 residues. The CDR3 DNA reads TGTGCCAGCAGCTCAGCGGGGAGAGGGTTTGGTGGCTACACCTTC. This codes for CASSSAGRGFGGYTF.

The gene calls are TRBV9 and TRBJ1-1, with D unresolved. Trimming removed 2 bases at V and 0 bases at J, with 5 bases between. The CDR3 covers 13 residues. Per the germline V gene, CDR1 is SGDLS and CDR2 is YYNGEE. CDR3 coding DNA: TGTGCCAGCAGCGTTCACATGAACACTGAAGCTTTCTTT. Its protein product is CASSVHMNTEAFF.

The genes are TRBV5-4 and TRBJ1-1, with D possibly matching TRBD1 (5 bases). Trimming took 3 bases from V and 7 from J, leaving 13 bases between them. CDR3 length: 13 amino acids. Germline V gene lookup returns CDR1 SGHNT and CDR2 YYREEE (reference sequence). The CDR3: CASSSPPGGEAFF. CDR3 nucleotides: TGTGCCAGCAGCTCTCCACCGGGGGGTGAAGCTTTCTTT.

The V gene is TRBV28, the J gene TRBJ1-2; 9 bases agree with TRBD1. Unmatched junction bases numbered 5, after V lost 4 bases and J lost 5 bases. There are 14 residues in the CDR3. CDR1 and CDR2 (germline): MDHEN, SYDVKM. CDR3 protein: CASSWTGALYGYTF. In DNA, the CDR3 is TGTGCCAGCAGTTGGACAGGGGCCTTATATGGCTACACCTTC.

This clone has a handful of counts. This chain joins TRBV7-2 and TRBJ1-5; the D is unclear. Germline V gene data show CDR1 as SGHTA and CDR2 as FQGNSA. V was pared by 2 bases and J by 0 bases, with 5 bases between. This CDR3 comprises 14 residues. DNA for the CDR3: TGTGCCAGCAGCTTACAGTATAGCAATCAGCCCCAGCATTTT. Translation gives CASSLQYSNQPQHF. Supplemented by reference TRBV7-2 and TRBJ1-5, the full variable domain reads GAGVSQSPSNKVTEKGKDVELRCDPISGHTALYWYRQSLGQGLEFLIYFQGNSAPDKSGLPSDRFSAERTGGSVSTLTIQRTQQEDSAVYLCASSLQYSNQPQHFGDGTRLSIL.

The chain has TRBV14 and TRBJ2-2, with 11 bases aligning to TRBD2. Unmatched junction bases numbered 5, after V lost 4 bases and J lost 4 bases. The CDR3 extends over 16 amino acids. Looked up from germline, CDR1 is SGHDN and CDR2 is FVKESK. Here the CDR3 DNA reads TGTGCCAGCAGCCGACCGGGACTAGCGGCCACCGGGGAGCTGTTTTTT. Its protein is CASSRPGLAATGELFF.

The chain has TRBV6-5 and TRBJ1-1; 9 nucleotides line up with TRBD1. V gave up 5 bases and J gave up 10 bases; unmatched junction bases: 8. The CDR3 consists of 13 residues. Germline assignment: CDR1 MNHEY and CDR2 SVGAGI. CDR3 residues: CASSPTGGWRAFF. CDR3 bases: TGTGCCAGCAGTCCTACAGGGGGCTGGAGAGCTTTCTTT.

In DNA form, the CDR3 reads TGTGCCAGCAGGCAGACAGGAAACACTGAAGCTTTCTTT. It is translated as CASRQTGNTEAFF. This chain links TRBV5-6 with TRBJ1-1, with D possibly being TRBD1 (6 bases). The CDR3 loop spans 13 amino acids. The germline CDR1 and CDR2 sequences are SGHDT and YYEEEE. The V end was cut by 5 bases, the J end by 2 bases, with 10 bases between.

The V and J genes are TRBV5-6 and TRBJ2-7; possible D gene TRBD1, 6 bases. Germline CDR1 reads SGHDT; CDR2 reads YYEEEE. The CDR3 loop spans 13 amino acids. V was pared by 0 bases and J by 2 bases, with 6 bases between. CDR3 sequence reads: CASSLGGPYEQYF. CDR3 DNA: TGTGCCAGCAGCTTGGGGGGGCCCTACGAGCAGTACTTC.

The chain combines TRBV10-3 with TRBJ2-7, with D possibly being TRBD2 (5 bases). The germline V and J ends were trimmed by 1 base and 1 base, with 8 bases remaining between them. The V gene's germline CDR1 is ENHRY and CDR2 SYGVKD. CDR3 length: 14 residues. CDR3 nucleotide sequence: TGTGCCATCAGTGAGTACGGAGGATCCTACGAGCAGTACTTC. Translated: CAISEYGGSYEQYF.

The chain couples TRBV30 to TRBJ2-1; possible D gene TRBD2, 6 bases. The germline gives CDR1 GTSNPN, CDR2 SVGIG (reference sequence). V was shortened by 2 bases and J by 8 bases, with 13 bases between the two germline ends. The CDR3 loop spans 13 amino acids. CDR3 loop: CAWSRRVRDEQFF. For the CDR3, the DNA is TGTGCCTGGAGTAGGAGGGTTCGCGATGAGCAGTTCTTC.

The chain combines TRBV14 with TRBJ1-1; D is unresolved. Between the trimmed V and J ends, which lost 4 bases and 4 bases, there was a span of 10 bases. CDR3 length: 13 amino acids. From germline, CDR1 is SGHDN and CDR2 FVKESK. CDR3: CASSPGRGTEAFF. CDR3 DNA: TGTGCCAGCAGCCCAGGCCGGGGCACTGAAGCTTTCTTT.

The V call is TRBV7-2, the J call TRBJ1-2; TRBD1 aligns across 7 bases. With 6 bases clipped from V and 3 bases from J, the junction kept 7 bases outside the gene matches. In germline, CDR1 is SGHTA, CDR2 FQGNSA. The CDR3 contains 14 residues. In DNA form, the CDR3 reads TGTGCCAGCAGTCACCGACAGGGTGACTATGGCTACACCTTC. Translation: CASSHRQGDYGYTF.

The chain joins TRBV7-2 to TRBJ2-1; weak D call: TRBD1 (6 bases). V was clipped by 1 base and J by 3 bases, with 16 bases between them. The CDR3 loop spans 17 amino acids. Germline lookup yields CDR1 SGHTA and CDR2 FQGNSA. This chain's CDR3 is CASSLVGTSNIYNEQFF. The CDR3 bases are TGTGCCAGCAGCTTAGTCGGGACATCCAACATCTACAATGAGCAGTTCTTC.

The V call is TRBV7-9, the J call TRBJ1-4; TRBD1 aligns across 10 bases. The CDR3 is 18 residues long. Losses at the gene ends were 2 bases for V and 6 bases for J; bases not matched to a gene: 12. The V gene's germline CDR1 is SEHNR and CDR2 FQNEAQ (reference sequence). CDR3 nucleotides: TGTGCCAGCAGCTTAAGGGACAGGGGTGCCCCGGAAGATGAAAAACTGTTTTTT. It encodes CASSLRDRGAPEDEKLFF.

CDR3 sequence reads: CATNTGTGESDTQYF. The CDR3 nucleotides are TGTGCCACCAACACCGGGACAGGGGAGTCAGATACGCAGTATTTT. This chain links TRBV15 with TRBJ2-3; TRBD1 matches 10 bases. CDR1 LNHNV and CDR2 YYDKDF come from the germline V gene (reference sequence). The J segment lost 4 bases and the V segment lost 7 bases, leaving 8 bases of the junction unmatched. This CDR3 comprises 15 residues.

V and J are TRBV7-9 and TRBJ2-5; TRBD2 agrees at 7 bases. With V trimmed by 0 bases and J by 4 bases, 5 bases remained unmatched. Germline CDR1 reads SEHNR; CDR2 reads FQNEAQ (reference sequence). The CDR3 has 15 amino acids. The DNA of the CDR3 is TGTGCCAGCAGCTTAGCGGTCGGGGGGAGAGAGACCCAGTACTTC. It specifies CASSLAVGGRETQYF. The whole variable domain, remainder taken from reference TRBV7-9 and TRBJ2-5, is DTGVSQNPRHKITKRGQNVTFRCDPISEHNRLYWYRQTLGQGPEFLTYFQNEAQLEKSRLLSDRFSAERPKGSFSTLEIQRTEQGDSAMYLCASSLAVGGRETQYFGPGTRLLVL.

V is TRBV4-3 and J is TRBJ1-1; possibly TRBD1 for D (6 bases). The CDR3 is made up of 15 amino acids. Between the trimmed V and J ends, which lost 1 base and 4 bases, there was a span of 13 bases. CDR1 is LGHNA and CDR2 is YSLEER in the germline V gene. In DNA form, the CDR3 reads TGCGCCAGCAGCCAAGGAGGTAGGGGGGGCACTGAAGCTTTCTTT. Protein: CASSQGGRGGTEAFF.

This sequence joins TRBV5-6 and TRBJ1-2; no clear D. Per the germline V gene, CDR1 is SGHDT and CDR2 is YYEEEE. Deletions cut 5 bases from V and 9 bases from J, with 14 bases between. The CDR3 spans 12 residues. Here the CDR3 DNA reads TGTGCCAGCAGTCCGGCGGGAGGGAGCTACACCTTC. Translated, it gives CASSPAGGSYTF.

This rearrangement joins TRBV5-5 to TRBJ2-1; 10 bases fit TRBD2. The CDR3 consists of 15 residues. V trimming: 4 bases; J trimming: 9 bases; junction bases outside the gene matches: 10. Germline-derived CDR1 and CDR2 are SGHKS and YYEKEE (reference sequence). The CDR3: CASSGGSGRATEQFF. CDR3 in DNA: TGTGCCAGCAGCGGAGGAAGCGGGAGGGCCACTGAGCAGTTCTTC.

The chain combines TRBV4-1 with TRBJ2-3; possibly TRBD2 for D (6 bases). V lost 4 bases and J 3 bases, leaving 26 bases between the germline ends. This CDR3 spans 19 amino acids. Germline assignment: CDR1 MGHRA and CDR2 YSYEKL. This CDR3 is CASSPSDILGGIRTDTQYF. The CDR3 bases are TGCGCCAGCAGCCCCTCCGACATCCTTGGCGGGATAAGGACAGATACGCAGTATTTT.

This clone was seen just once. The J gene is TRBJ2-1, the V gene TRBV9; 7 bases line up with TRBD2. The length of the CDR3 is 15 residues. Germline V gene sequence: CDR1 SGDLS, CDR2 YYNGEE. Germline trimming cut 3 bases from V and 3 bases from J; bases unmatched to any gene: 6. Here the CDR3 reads CASSDGGKSYNEQFF. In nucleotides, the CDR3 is TGTGCCAGCAGCGACGGGGGGAAAAGCTACAATGAGCAGTTCTTC.

The CDR3 DNA sequence: TGTGCCAGCAGCGCTCGGACAGGGGTCCAGAACACTGAAGCTTTCTTT. Its translation is CASSARTGVQNTEAFF. The chain uses TRBV7-9 and TRBJ1-1; 9 bases are shared with TRBD1. V was clipped by 5 bases and J by 1 base; unmatched bases: 8. Germline V gives CDR1 SEHNR, CDR2 FQNEAQ (reference sequence). The length of the CDR3 is 16 residues.

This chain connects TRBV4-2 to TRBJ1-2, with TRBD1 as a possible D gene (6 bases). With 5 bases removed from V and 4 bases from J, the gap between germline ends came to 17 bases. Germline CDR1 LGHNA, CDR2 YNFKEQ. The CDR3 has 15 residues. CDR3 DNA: TGTGCCAGCAGCTTTCACAGGGAAAACGTCTATGGCTACACCTTC. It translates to CASSFHRENVYGYTF.

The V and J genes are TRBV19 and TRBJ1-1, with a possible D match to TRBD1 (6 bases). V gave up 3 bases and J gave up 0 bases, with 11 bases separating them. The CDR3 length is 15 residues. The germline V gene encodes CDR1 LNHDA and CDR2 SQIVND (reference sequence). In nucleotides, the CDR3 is TGTGCCAGTAGTATGACAGGCGTATTGAACACTGAAGCTTTCTTT. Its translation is CASSMTGVLNTEAFF.

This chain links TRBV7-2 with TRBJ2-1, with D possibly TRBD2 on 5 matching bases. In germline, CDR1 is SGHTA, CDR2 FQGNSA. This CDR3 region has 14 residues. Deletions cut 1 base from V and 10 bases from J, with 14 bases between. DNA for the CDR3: TGTGCCAGCAGCTTAGTTAGAATGGACTGGGAGCAGTTCTTC. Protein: CASSLVRMDWEQFF.

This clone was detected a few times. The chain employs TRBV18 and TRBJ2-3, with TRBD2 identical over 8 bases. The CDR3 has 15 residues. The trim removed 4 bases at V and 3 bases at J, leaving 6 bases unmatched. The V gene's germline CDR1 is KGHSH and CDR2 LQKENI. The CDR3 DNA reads TGTGCCAGCTCACTGCGACTAGCGCGAACAGATACGCAGTATTTT. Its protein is CASSLRLARTDTQYF.

The CDR3, as DNA: TGTGCCAGCTCACCGGGACTAGCGGCTAAAAACATTCAGTACTTC. This encodes CASSPGLAAKNIQYF. The chain links TRBV18 to TRBJ2-4, with TRBD2 matching over 11 bases. The trim removed 3 bases at V and 4 bases at J, leaving 2 bases unmatched. Germline-derived CDR1 and CDR2 are KGHSH and LQKENI. This CDR3 spans 15 amino acids.